This T cell receptor (beta chain) was obtained from a study of blood T cell repertoires in COVID-19. Whole-study context: There were acute and convalescent COVID-19 samples, and they came from the United States, Italy and Spain. Sample material is recorded as cDNA or gDNA derived from T cells, B-cell-depleted T cells, or PBMCs.

Germline V gene lookup returns CDR1 KGHDR and CDR2 SFDVKD. The CDR3 contains 16 residues. Losses at the gene ends were 3 bases for V and 7 bases for J; bases not matched to a gene: 11. In the source study's methods: Estimation of nucleated cell counts was performed using reference gene primer amplification. The table came from immunoSEQ multiplex PCR; TCRdb's copy has only in-frame clones and leaves some out. The DNA gave D and trimming, while V, J and clone size come from that table. The data hold some 150,000 clones, with about 87% observed a single time. This receptor was identified in a man in his fifties or sixties with active COVID-19. The V call is TRBV24-1, the J call TRBJ2-1, with 7 bases matching TRBD2. Material for sequencing was peripheral blood. For the CDR3, the DNA is TGTGCCACCAGTGATAAATACAGCGGGGTGGGTAATGAGCAGTTCTTC. This translates into CATSDKYSGVGNEQFF.